This T cell receptor (beta chain) was found in a study of T cell repertoires and HLA-DP antigens. Study details: Two male donors and one female donor spanned ages 18-to-29 through 60-to-69.

Clones were read by immunoSEQ multiplex PCR, and TCRdb kept only the in-frame ones, dropping some. The repertoire includes 55,000 to 80,000 clones, 80% of them detected once, and roughly 1.6% sits in the top ten. Trimming removed 7 bases from V and 3 bases from J, with 10 bases in between. The length of the CDR3 is 11 residues. Germline values: CDR1 GTSNPN, CDR2 SVGIG (reference sequence). Purity of the untouched CD4+ T cells was approximately 98%. About this clone: Its antigen is still unknown.

The sample comprised CD4+ T cells from PBMCs. This clonotype was obtained from a man in his 60s in good health and CMV-seronegative. The chain uses TRBV30 and TRBJ2-7; D not resolved. The CDR3 protein is CAYAILYEQYF. The CDR3, as DNA: TGTGCCTACGCCATACTCTACGAGCAGTACTTC.